The 3 T cell receptor beta chains presented below share a single source sample, sequenced in a study of sequential checkpoint blockade in melanoma. Sample treatment: randomized to nivolumab then ipilimumab (arm A) or the reverse (arm B). Sequencing was performed with immunoSEQ multiplex PCR; in TCRdb, only in-frame clones are kept and a portion is missing. The sample contains a few hundred clones, under 25% of which appear only once. The sample consisted of tumor tissue (inferred from file names), taken from a patient given nivolumab and ipilimumab in sequence. The receptors stem from a human donor with melanoma.

This clone was detected a few times. V and J are TRBV6-8 and TRBJ2-5; D unresolved. Germline CDR1 and CDR2: MNHGY and SAAAGT. V lost 10 bases and J lost 4, with 13 bases in between. The CDR3 is 12 residues long. The CDR3, as DNA: TGTGCCACCAACGCAAGGATAGAGACCCAGTACTTC. It is translated as CATNARIETQYF.

This clone turned up a few times. The rearrangement uses TRBV6-8 and TRBJ1-2; D call uncertain. CDR1 is MNHGY, CDR2 SAAAGT, per germline. Trimming left V 5 bases short and J 6 bases short, with 16 bases between. This CDR3 contains 14 residues. As DNA, the CDR3 is TGTGCCAGCAGTCTCGGGCGCCCCGGAGATGGCTACACCTTC. This translates into CASSLGRPGDGYTF.

The chain couples TRBV19 to TRBJ2-1, with 12 bases matching TRBD2. The CDR3 extends over 15 amino acids. V dropped 7 bases and J dropped 15; count of bases not matched to a gene: 16. Germline V gene sequence: CDR1 LNHDA, CDR2 SQIVND (reference sequence). CDR3 sequence reads: CASTPETSGRRFRFF. The CDR3 bases are TGTGCCAGTACCCCGGAGACTAGCGGGAGAAGGTTTCGGTTCTTC.